The 30 T cell receptor beta chains presented below share a single source sample, sequenced in a study of blood T cell repertoires in COVID-19. Profiled with immunoSEQ multiplex PCR; TCRdb holds only in-frame clones, not every one. The repertoire has approximately 28,000 clones, over 70% of them found once; the top ten carry 6% to 8%. Sample: peripheral blood. These receptors all come from a woman aged 70-85 years with active or convalescent COVID-19.

There are a few counts of this clone. The genes are TRBV9 and TRBJ1-1; the D is unclear. V lost 0 bases to trimming and J lost 4 bases, with 13 bases between them. CDR1 and CDR2 (germline): SGDLS, YYNGEE. This CDR3 comprises 15 residues. CDR3 sequence: CASSVVAGGGTEAFF. The CDR3, as DNA: TGTGCCAGCAGCGTAGTGGCAGGAGGAGGCACTGAAGCTTTCTTT.

V gene TRBV3-1 (or the pseudogene TRBV3-2) combines with J gene TRBJ2-1; tentatively, D is TRBD2 (5 bases). In germline, CDR1 is LGHDT, CDR2 YNNKEL (reference sequence). V was cut by 4 bases and J by 8 bases, with 21 bases left in between. The CDR3 contains 16 residues. The CDR3 nucleotides read TGTGCCAGCAGCCCCCGGAGCCCGGGGAATGGTTATGAGCAGTTCTTC. Protein: CASSPRSPGNGYEQFF.

This rearrangement joins TRBV5-4 to TRBJ2-7; tentatively, D is TRBD2 (6 bases). Germline assignment: CDR1 SGHNT and CDR2 YYREEE (reference sequence). The CDR3 extends over 13 amino acids. V was trimmed by 4 bases and J by 6 bases, leaving 14 bases between them. This CDR3 reads CASSLGLAREQYF. As DNA, the CDR3 is TGTGCCAGCAGCCTTGGGCTAGCGCGCGAGCAGTACTTC.

The chain couples TRBV19 to TRBJ1-5; TRBD1 is a possible D gene (6 bases). V lost 5 bases to trimming and J lost 5 bases, with 10 bases between them. CDR1 and CDR2 (germline): LNHDA, SQIVND (reference sequence). CDR3 length: 13 amino acids. CDR3 bases: TGTGCCAGTAGTGGACAGCGAGATCAGCCCCAGCATTTT. This encodes CASSGQRDQPQHF.

This clone was observed a handful of times. The chain combines TRBV2 with TRBJ2-7; D is unresolved. V lost 11 bases and J 0 bases, leaving 11 bases between the germline ends. Germline loops: CDR1 SNHLY, CDR2 FYNNEI. CDR3 size: 12 residues. This CDR3 is CASFPFSYEQYF. The CDR3, as DNA: TGTGCCTCCTTCCCCTTCTCCTACGAGCAGTACTTC. Together with reference TRBV2 and TRBJ2-7, the CDR3 gives the full variable domain: EPEVTQTPSHQVTQMGQEVILRCVPISNHLYFYWYRQILGQKVEFLVSFYNNEISEKSEIFDDQFSVERPDGSNFTLKIRSTKLEDSAMYFCASFPFSYEQYFGPGTRLTVT.

V is TRBV19 and J is TRBJ1-2, with 7 bases identical to TRBD1. The CDR3 has 15 residues. With 5 bases clipped from V and 3 bases from J, the junction kept 9 bases outside the gene matches. Germline V gives CDR1 LNHDA, CDR2 SQIVND (reference sequence). The CDR3 coding sequence is TGTGCCAGTAGTTCCCACCGGACAGGCGACTATGGCTACACCTTC. This codes for CASSSHRTGDYGYTF.

This clone came up once. The rearrangement links TRBV30 to TRBJ2-2; 10 bases fit TRBD1. Germline V gene sequence: CDR1 GTSNPN, CDR2 SVGIG (reference sequence). The CDR3 contains 14 residues. Trimming removed 3 bases from V and 6 bases from J; junction bases left unmatched: 4. Written as DNA, the CDR3 is TGTGCCTGGAGGCGACAGGGGGCAGCCGGGGAGCTGTTTTTT. Translating it yields CAWRRQGAAGELFF.

The chain employs TRBV11-3 and TRBJ2-1, with TRBD1 matching over 8 bases. The germline CDR1 and CDR2 sequences are SGHNT and YENEEA. The J segment lost 4 bases and the V segment lost 5 bases, leaving 7 bases of the junction unmatched. This CDR3 is built from 15 residues. The CDR3 protein is CASSPQGGKYNEQFF. The DNA of the CDR3 is TGTGCCAGCAGCCCACAGGGGGGAAAGTACAATGAGCAGTTCTTC.

CDR3 in amino acids: CASSPLGVPYNEQFF. DNA for the CDR3: TGTGCCAGCAGCCCCCTTGGAGTCCCCTACAATGAGCAGTTCTTC. This sequence joins TRBV3-1 (or the pseudogene TRBV3-2) and TRBJ2-1; no definite D call. CDR3 size: 15 residues. CDR1 and CDR2 from the germline V gene are LGHDT and YNNKEL (reference sequence). The ends were cut back, 4 bases at V and 2 bases at J, with 12 bases in the middle.

J is TRBJ2-3 and V is TRBV3-1 (or the pseudogene TRBV3-2), with 9 bases matching TRBD2. The CDR3 runs to 18 residues. The J segment lost 4 bases and the V segment lost 4 bases, leaving 15 bases of the junction unmatched. Germline loops: CDR1 LGHDT, CDR2 YNNKEL (reference sequence). CDR3 DNA sequence: TGTGCCAGCAGCCGGGGACTAGCTAAGGGGGCTGGGGCAGATACGCAGTATTTT. Encoded protein: CASSRGLAKGAGADTQYF.

The genes are TRBV21-1 and TRBJ2-5; the table's D call, TRBD2, has no DNA check behind it. TRBV21-1 corresponds to a pseudogene. This CDR3 is 17 amino acids long. The CDR3 protein is CASSKVPILGTEETQYF. DNA of the CDR3: TGTGCCAGCAGCAAAGTGCCAATCCTCGGGACTGAAGAGACCCAGTACTTC.

The chain employs TRBV12-3 or TRBV12-4 and TRBJ2-7; a weak D match, TRBD2 (6 bases). Trimming took off 5 bases at V and 4 bases at J, with 12 bases between the two ends. CDR3 length: 13 residues. This CDR3 reads CASSRGLSYEQYF. CDR3 coding DNA: TGTGCCAGCAGTCGGGGACTCTCGTACGAGCAGTACTTC.

The gene calls are TRBV28 and TRBJ1-4; 7 bases fit TRBD1. V shed 6 bases and J 7 bases; nucleotides not matched to a gene: 8. Germline-derived CDR1 and CDR2 are MDHEN and SYDVKM. This CDR3 is 14 amino acids long. The DNA of the CDR3 is TGTGCCAGCAGCCTTCAGGGGGGAGGTGAAAAACTGTTTTTT. Its translation is CASSLQGGGEKLFF.

The rearrangement uses TRBV16 and TRBJ2-5; a weak D match, TRBD1 (5 bases). Germline lookup yields CDR1 KGHSY and CDR2 FQNENV. V dropped 0 bases and J dropped 5 bases, with 10 bases sitting between them. The CDR3 loop spans 14 amino acids. CDR3 sequence reads: CASSQSGPMETQYF. Here the CDR3 DNA reads TGTGCCAGCAGCCAATCGGGGCCTATGGAGACCCAGTACTTC.

The chain uses TRBV19 and TRBJ2-2; 7 nucleotides agree with TRBD2. The CDR3 has 17 amino acids. V lost 4 bases to trimming and J lost 0 bases; unmatched junction nucleotides: 8. CDR1 is LNHDA and CDR2 is SQIVND in the germline V gene (reference sequence). CDR3 in DNA: TGTGCCAGTAGTAGGCAGCCGGGGGGTACGAACACCGGGGAGCTGTTTTTT. It translates to CASSRQPGGTNTGELFF.

This CDR3 reads CASSQEGGVKEKLFF. CDR3 nucleotide sequence: TGCGCCAGCAGCCAAGAGGGGGGGGTTAAGGAAAAACTGTTTTTT. V is TRBV4-3 and J is TRBJ1-4; perhaps TRBD1 as D (5 bases). CDR1 and CDR2 from the germline V gene are LGHNA and YSLEER. The CDR3 loop spans 15 amino acids. Between the trimmed V and J ends, which lost 0 bases and 8 bases, there was a span of 13 bases.

This chain joins TRBV18 and TRBJ2-2; D is perhaps TRBD1 (5 bases). The V end was cut by 6 bases, the J end by 6 bases, with 20 bases between. The CDR3 is 16 residues long. The germline gives CDR1 KGHSH, CDR2 LQKENI. The CDR3: CASSPTAPGSAGELFF. The CDR3 DNA sequence: TGTGCCAGCTCCCCTACCGCCCCAGGGTCCGCCGGGGAGCTGTTTTTT.

V usage is TRBV25-1 and J usage is TRBJ1-1, with 11 bases aligning to TRBD1. This CDR3 comprises 15 residues. Trimming took 4 bases from V and 4 from J; bases not matched to a gene: 5. Germline-derived CDR1 and CDR2 are MGHDK and SYGVNS. The CDR3 here is CASSGTGGAFTEAFF. In DNA form, the CDR3 reads TGTGCCAGCAGTGGGACAGGGGGCGCGTTCACTGAAGCTTTCTTT.

This chain uses TRBV7-9 with TRBJ2-3; tentatively, D is TRBD2 (6 bases). This CDR3 is built from 11 residues. Germline-derived CDR1 and CDR2 are SEHNR and FQNEAQ (reference sequence). The V and J ends lost 5 bases and 14 bases respectively, with 14 bases between them. CDR3: CASSLGQGLYF. In DNA, the CDR3 is TGTGCCAGCAGCCTCGGGCAGGGACTGTATTTT.

This chain joins TRBV2 and TRBJ2-3; the D gene is possibly TRBD2 (6 bases). Germline CDR1 and CDR2: SNHLY and FYNNEI. The CDR3 sequence is 13 residues long. V was pared by 6 bases and J by 8 bases, with 15 bases between. CDR3 DNA: TGTGCCAGCAGGCGGGATCCACAGAGTACGCAGTATTTT. It encodes CASRRDPQSTQYF.

The V and J genes are TRBV2 and TRBJ2-6; no clear D. V dropped 0 bases and J dropped 2 bases, with 8 bases sitting between them. This CDR3 contains 16 residues. Germline V gene lookup returns CDR1 SNHLY and CDR2 FYNNEI. In DNA form, the CDR3 reads TGTGCCAGCAGTGAAGCGCGCTCCCCTGGGGCCAACGTCCTGACTTTC. As protein: CASSEARSPGANVLTF.

The chain links TRBV5-1 to TRBJ2-5; 8 positions agree with TRBD2. Germline V CDR1 and CDR2: SGHRS, YFSETQ. The CDR3 spans 16 residues. Losses at the gene ends were 1 base for V and 5 bases for J; bases not matched to a gene: 10. Here the CDR3 reads CASSLNSAGEGETQYF. The CDR3 bases are TGCGCCAGCAGCTTGAACTCAGCGGGAGAGGGGGAGACCCAGTACTTC. The whole variable domain, remainder taken from reference TRBV5-1 and TRBJ2-5, is KAGVTQTPRYLIKTRGQQVTLSCSPISGHRSVSWYQQTPGQGLQFLFEYFSETQRNKGNFPGRFSGRQFSNSRSEMNVSTLELGDSALYLCASSLNSAGEGETQYFGPGTRLLVL.

This clone has only a few counts. The genes are TRBV14 and TRBJ1-1, with no clear D. The CDR3 covers 14 residues. Germline CDR1 and CDR2: SGHDN and FVKESK. V was shortened by 7 bases and J by 8 bases, with 20 bases between the two germline ends. CDR3 DNA: TGTGCCAGCACGCTGGACGCTTGGGCGGGCGAAGCTTTCTTT. Translated, it gives CASTLDAWAGEAFF. The full variable domain, in which reference TRBV14 and TRBJ1-1 provide the parts outside the CDR3, is EAGVTQFPSHSVIEKGQTVTLRCDPISGHDNLYWYRRVMGKEIKFLLHFVKESKQDESGMPNNRFLAERTGGTYSTLKVQPAELEDSGVYFCASTLDAWAGEAFFGQGTRLTVV.

For this clone: An end of the junction does not agree with germline; a read error may underlie this. The gene calls are TRBV4-1 and TRBJ2-1, with a tentative D call TRBD2 (6 bases). The germline V gene encodes CDR1 MGHRA and CDR2 YSYEKL. The CDR3 contains 17 residues. CDR3 coding DNA: TGCGCCCGCAGCCCGCGGGGTGGGTCTACACCTAACAATGAGCAGTTCTTC. It yields the protein CARSPRGGSTPNNEQFF.

The chain carries TRBV6-2 or TRBV6-3 and TRBJ1-2, with D tentatively TRBD1 (6 bases). The CDR3 consists of 18 residues. Germline V gene data show CDR1 as MNHEY and CDR2 as SVGEGT. The ends were cut back, 0 bases at V and 3 bases at J, with 20 bases in the middle. CDR3 sequence: CASSYSPSDRSMDYGYTF. CDR3 in DNA: TGTGCCAGCAGTTACTCACCATCTGACAGGTCCATGGACTATGGCTACACCTTC.

The chain recombines TRBV30 with TRBJ2-1; TRBD1 matches 7 bases. Per germline, CDR1 GTSNPN and CDR2 SVGIG (reference sequence). This CDR3 spans 15 amino acids. V lost 2 bases and J lost 3; bases outside the gene matches: 7. In DNA form, the CDR3 reads TGTGCCTGGAGTACCTCGGGACAGTTCTACAATGAGCAGTTCTTC. Translation gives CAWSTSGQFYNEQFF.

The chain recombines TRBV4-1 with TRBJ2-5; D is perhaps TRBD2 (6 bases). CDR3 size: 17 residues. V lost 0 bases and J lost 3, with 17 bases in between. Germline-derived CDR1 and CDR2 are MGHRA and YSYEKL. In nucleotides, the CDR3 is TGCGCCAGCAGCCAAGACGGGTTCAGTGCTAGCGAAGAGACCCAGTACTTC. Encoded protein: CASSQDGFSASEETQYF.

V gene TRBV11-3 combines with J gene TRBJ1-1; D ambiguous. Trimming took 5 bases from V and 0 from J, leaving 7 bases between them. In germline, CDR1 is SGHNT, CDR2 YENEEA. The CDR3 is made up of 13 amino acids. The CDR3 sequence: CASSIYMNTEAFF. The CDR3 region has the DNA TGTGCCAGCAGCATATATATGAACACTGAAGCTTTCTTT.

This clone is termed medium-sized. This CDR3 reads CASGLVLTGQGGNEQFF. CDR3 DNA sequence: TGTGCTAGTGGTTTGGTACTTACAGGGCAGGGCGGCAATGAGCAGTTCTTC. The rearrangement links TRBV12-5 to TRBJ2-1; D may be TRBD1 (6 bases). V shed 0 bases and J shed 6 bases, with 18 bases lying between them. CDR3 length equals 17 residues. Per the germline V gene, CDR1 is LGHNT and CDR2 is FRNRAP.

The gene calls are TRBV4-3 and TRBJ2-3; perhaps TRBD2 as D (6 bases). Trimming shortened V by 1 base and J by 4 bases, and 18 bases separated the two germline ends. Germline V CDR1 and CDR2: LGHNA, YSLEER. CDR3 length: 17 amino acids. CDR3 residues: CASSQGGGGVWSDTQYF. CDR3 nucleotides: TGCGCCAGCAGCCAAGGGGGAGGAGGGGTTTGGTCAGATACGCAGTATTTT.